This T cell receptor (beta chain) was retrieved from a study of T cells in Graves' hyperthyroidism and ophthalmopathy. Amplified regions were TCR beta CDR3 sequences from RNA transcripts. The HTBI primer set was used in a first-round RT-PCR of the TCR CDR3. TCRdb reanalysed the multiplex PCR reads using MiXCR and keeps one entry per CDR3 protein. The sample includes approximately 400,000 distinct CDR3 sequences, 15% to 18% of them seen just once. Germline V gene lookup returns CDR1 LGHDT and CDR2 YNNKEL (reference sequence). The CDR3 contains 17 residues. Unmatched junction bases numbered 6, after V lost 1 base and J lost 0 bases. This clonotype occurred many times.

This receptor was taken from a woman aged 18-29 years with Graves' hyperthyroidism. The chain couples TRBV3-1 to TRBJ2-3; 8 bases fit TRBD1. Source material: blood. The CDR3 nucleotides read TGTGCCAGCAGCCAAGTTCAGGGGGCGTTGAGCACAGATACGCAGTATTTT. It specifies CASSQVQGALSTDTQYF.